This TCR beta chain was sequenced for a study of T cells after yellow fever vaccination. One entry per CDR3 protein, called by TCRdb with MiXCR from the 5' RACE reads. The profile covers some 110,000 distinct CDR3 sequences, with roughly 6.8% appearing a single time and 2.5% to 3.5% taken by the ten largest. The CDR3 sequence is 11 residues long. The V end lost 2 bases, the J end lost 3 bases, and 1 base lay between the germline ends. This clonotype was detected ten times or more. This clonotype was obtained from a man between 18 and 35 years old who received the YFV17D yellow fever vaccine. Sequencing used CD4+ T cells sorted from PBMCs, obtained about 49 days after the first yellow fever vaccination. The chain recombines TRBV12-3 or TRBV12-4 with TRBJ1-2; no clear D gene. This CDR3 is CASSLHYGYTF. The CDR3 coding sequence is TGTGCCAGCAGTTTACACTATGGCTACACCTTC.